Given below is one T cell receptor (beta chain) in context. Antigen unknown. Roughly 0.5 to 1 ug RNA was reverse transcribed with random hexamers. Across 54 Vbeta and 13 Jbeta, TCR beta CDR3 was amplified with immunoSEQ multiplex PCR. Each CDR3 protein gets one entry after TCRdb re-called the immunoSEQ multiplex PCR reads with MiXCR. The repertoire includes around 200,000 distinct CDR3 sequences, 95% of them detected once, and 0.082% sits in the top ten. Sequencing of TCR beta was undertaken in CD8+ and CD4+ T cells derived from blood. Relapsing-remitting disease, either stable or active, was present in the treatment-naive patients who were the multiple sclerosis controls. This record belongs to a study of CD8 T cells in Susac syndrome. Findings and caveats of the study: The relatively small number of individuals in the TCR sequencing and HLA analysis was acknowledged by the study.

CDR1 and CDR2 (germline): SQVTM, ANQGSEA. V gave up 8 bases and J gave up 10 bases; unmatched junction bases: 19. This CDR3 region has 14 residues. The clonotype originates from a human donor with multiple sclerosis. The gene calls are TRBV29-1 and TRBJ1-1; 7 bases fit TRBD1. Sequences were obtained from CD4+ T cells from PBMCs. CDR3 region: CSFAGTENLRGAFF. The CDR3 DNA sequence: TGCAGCTTCGCCGGGACAGAGAATTTACGGGGAGCTTTCTTT.